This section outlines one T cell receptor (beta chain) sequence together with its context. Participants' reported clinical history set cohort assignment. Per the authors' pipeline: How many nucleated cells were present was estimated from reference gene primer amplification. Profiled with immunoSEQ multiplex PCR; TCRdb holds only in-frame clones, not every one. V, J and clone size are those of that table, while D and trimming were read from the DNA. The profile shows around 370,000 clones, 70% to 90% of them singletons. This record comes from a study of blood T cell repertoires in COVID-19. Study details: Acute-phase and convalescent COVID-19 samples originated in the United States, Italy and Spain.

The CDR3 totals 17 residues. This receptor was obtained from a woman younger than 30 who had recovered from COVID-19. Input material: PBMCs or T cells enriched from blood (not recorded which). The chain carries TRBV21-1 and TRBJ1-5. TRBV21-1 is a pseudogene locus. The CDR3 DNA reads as TGTGCCAGCAGCAATCCCTTACGGGATTACAGCAATCAGCCCCAGCATTTT. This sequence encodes CASSNPLRDYSNQPQHF.